The sequence of this T cell receptor beta chain was determined in a study of blood T cells in healthy people across ages (dated by TCRdb to 2014 to 2015). Study-level background: In model experiments, roughly one uniquely barcoded TCR beta cDNA molecule per two T cells was captured by template switching. Age-related changes in TCR beta repertoire diversity were measured in the study by deep sequencing normalized with unique cDNA molecular identifiers. The donors were divided into four age groups: young (average around 16 years), middle-aged (roughly 40), aged (roughly 60) and long-lived (82). To avoid experimental bias, donors of different ages were spread randomly across the sequencing lanes. Two additional independent replicas of 1 million unique cDNA reads from the same blood draw were analyzed for two donors (one aged 18 to 30 and one aged 80 or older). The paper's findings and limits, for the study overall: The CMV infection status of donors was not known, potentially confounding age-related changes in expanded clonotypes. There was a strong correlation between observed TCR beta diversity and the percentage of naive T cells measured by flow cytometry. Because profiling used bulk unsorted PBMCs, naive and antigen-experienced compartments could not be compared conclusively. Estimates of total diversity based on one million sequenced T cells were considered lower bounds and underestimates. Compared with the aged group, the long-lived group had more naive CD4+ T cells, fewer expanded clones and increased TCR diversity, a pattern suggesting age selection. Observed TCR beta diversity per million T cells fell roughly linearly with age, and a significant reduction was already apparent by age roughly 40.

CDR1 and CDR2, looked up from the germline V gene, are SGHRS and YFSETQ. The CDR3 numbers 13 residues from cysteine through phenylalanine. Just the 39-base CDR3 DNA is kept, in frame starting at base 1. V has 3 bases trimmed and J has 7 bases trimmed; junction bases matching no gene number 6. Libraries were prepared through 5' RACE. Sequencing was performed on an Illumina HiSeq 2500. A second 7 to 11 cycle PCR used a sample-barcoded 5' primer and a J-beta primer mix. A unique molecular identifier was introduced onto each TCR beta cDNA molecule by a template-switch 5' adaptor carrying 12 random nucleotides. At least 2.5 million CDR3-containing paired-end reads were obtained from each sample. The Mint cDNA synthesis kit, primed by a TRBC-specific oligonucleotide, was used to synthesize first-strand cDNA from all RNA. Following uracil-DNA glycosylase treatment, a first 18-cycle PCR with universal primers M1SS and BC2_uni_R was performed on all cDNA. As for the authors' bioinformatics: For normalization, 1 million high-quality reads were randomly selected from each sample, with every read carrying a distinct molecular identifier. Reads sharing molecular identifiers were discarded rather than binned into consensus sequences. MiTCR, with a Q25 quality threshold and the strictest error-elimination algorithm, was used for CDR3 identification, clonotype clustering and error correction. A nonparametric unseen species model using Euler transformation provided a lower-bound estimate of total TCR beta diversity. TCRdb trimmed public reads at Q25 via fastp, called clones via MiXCR and kept in-frame beta chains. Every entry covers one CDR3 protein and lists the most common genes and DNA from its rows. The V and J calls shown here were made by TCRdb, not taken from the authors' results. The sample table holds hundreds of thousands of distinct CDR3 sequences, of which 45% to 50% were seen once. Roughly 31% of the sample is held by the ten biggest clonotypes.

In its sample, this clonotype was seen a few times. The antigen it binds to is not known. Per-nucleotide qualities are absent, and no much larger clonotype sits a single base away. The donors were under 40 Caucasian individuals from Russia, aged roughly 6 to 100 years, who were systemically healthy. Roughly 10 milliliters of peripheral blood were drawn from each donor into EDTA-treated Vacutainer tubes. Ficoll-Paque density-gradient centrifugation was used to isolate PBMCs, with at least 6 million obtained per sample. Trizol reagent was used to extract total RNA from PBMCs, with at least 6 micrograms per sample. The percentages of naive CD45RAhigh/CD27high T cells were determined by flow cytometry on a PBMC aliquot from every donor.

The specimen sequenced was blood. The receptor's source is an older woman in good health. The receptor chain draws on TRBV5-1 and TRBJ1-2; 7 bases in between match TRBD1. The nucleotide sequence is TGCGCCAGCAGCTCCACAGGGGAGAGTGGCTACACCTTC. Its translation is CASSSTGESGYTF.